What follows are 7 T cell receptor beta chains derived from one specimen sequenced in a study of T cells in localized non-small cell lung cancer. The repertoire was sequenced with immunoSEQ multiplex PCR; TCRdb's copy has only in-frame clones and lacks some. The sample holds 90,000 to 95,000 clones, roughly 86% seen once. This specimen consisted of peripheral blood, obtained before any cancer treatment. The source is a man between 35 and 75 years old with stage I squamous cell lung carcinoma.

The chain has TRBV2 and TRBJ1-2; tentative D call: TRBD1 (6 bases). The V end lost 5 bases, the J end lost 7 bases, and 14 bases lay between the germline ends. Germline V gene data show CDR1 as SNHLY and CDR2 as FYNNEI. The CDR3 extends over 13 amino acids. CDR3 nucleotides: TGTGCCAGCAGTTTACAGGGCCGGGGTGGCTACACCTTC. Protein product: CASSLQGRGGYTF. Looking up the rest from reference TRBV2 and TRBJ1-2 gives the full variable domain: EPEVTQTPSHQVTQMGQEVILRCVPISNHLYFYWYRQILGQKVEFLVSFYNNEISEKSEIFDDQFSVERPDGSNFTLKIRSTKLEDSAMYFCASSLQGRGGYTFGSGTRLTVV.

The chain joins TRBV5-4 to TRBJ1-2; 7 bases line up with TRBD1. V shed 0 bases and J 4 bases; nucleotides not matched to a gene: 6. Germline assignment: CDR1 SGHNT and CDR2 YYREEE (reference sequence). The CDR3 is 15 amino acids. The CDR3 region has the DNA TGTGCCAGCAGCTTGGCCGAGGGGGCAGGCTATGGCTACACCTTC. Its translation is CASSLAEGAGYGYTF.

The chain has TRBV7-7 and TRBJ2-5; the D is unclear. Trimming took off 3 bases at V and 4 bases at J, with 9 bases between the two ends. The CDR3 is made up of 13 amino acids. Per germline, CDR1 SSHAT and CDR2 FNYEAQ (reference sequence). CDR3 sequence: CASSFERGETQYF. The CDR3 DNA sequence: TGTGCCAGCAGCTTCGAGAGAGGAGAGACCCAGTACTTC.

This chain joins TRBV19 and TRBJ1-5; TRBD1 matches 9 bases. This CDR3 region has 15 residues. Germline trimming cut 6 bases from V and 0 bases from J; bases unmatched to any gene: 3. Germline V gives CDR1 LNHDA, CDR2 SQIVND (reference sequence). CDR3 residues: CASRRDRDSNQPQHF. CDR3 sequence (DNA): TGTGCCAGTAGACGGGACAGGGATAGCAATCAGCCCCAGCATTTT.

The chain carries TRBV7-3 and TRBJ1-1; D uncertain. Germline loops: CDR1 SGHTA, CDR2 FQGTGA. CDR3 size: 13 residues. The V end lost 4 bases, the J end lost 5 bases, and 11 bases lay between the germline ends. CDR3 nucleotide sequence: TGTGCCAGCAGCTCAGTCCCGGGGACTGAAGCTTTCTTT. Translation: CASSSVPGTEAFF.

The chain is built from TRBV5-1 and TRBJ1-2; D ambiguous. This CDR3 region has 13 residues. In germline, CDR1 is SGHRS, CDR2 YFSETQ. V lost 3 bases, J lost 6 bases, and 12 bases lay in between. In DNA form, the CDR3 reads TGCGCCAGCAGCTCCCAGTCCTCTGATGGCTACACCTTC. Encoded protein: CASSSQSSDGYTF.

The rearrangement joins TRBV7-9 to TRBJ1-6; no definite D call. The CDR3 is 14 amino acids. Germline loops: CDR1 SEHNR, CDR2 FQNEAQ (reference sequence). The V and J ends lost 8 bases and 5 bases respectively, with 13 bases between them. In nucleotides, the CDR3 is TGTGCCAGCGCCCGAGACGGACATAATTCACCCCTCCACTTT. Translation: CASARDGHNSPLHF.